The 32 T cell receptor beta chains below all came from one sample that was sequenced in a study of T cells in Graves' hyperthyroidism and ophthalmopathy. Using RNA transcripts as the source, TCR beta CDR3 regions were amplified. The HTBI primer set was used in a first-round RT-PCR of the TCR CDR3. TCRdb itself ran the multiplex PCR reads through MiXCR, one entry per CDR3 protein. This sample carries some 620,000 distinct CDR3 sequences, 15% to 20% of them seen once, and the ten largest clones take 3% to 4%. What was sequenced was blood. These receptor sequences come from a woman in her twenties or thirties with Graves' hyperthyroidism.

This clonotype has only a few counts. The chain employs TRBV7-2 and TRBJ1-2; perhaps TRBD1 as D (5 bases). The V end lost 1 base, the J end lost 6 bases, and 9 bases lay between the germline ends. The CDR3 contains 13 residues. The germline CDR1 and CDR2 sequences are SGHTA and FQGNSA. The CDR3 coding sequence is TGTGCCAGCAGCTTAGGGAGGGACGATGGCTACACCTTC. It translates to CASSLGRDDGYTF.

This sequence joins TRBV20-1 and TRBJ1-5; the D is unclear. CDR1 and CDR2 (germline): DFQATT, SNEGSKA (reference sequence). The CDR3 totals 14 residues. V shed 4 bases and J shed 0 bases, with 10 bases lying between them. CDR3: CSANSPYSNQPQHF. The CDR3 region has the DNA TGCAGTGCTAATAGTCCCTATAGCAATCAGCCCCAGCATTTT.

The gene calls are TRBV7-9 and TRBJ2-7, with D perhaps matching TRBD1 (5 bases). This CDR3 has 15 amino acids. Germline values: CDR1 SEHNR, CDR2 FQNEAQ (reference sequence). Trimming left V 4 bases short and J 1 base short, with 14 bases between. This chain's CDR3 is CASSSYGQGSYEQYF. The CDR3 nucleotides are TGTGCCAGCAGCTCATACGGTCAGGGTTCCTACGAGCAGTACTTC.

This clonotype came up many times. The chain uses TRBV28 and TRBJ1-2; TRBD1 aligns across 11 bases. Per germline, CDR1 MDHEN and CDR2 SYDVKM. The CDR3 is 18 residues long. V was clipped by 3 bases and J by 3 bases; unmatched bases: 12. For the CDR3, the DNA is TGTGCCAGCAGTTTGAAACGGGACAGGGGGTTCATTTACTATGGCTACACCTTC. This sequence encodes CASSLKRDRGFIYYGYTF.

This clonotype was seen a handful of times. CDR3 DNA sequence: TGTGCCAGCAGCTTAGATGAAGCGGGAGGACTGACCGGGGAGCTGTTTTTT. This sequence encodes CASSLDEAGGLTGELFF. The chain links TRBV7-2 to TRBJ2-2, with 9 positions matching TRBD2. J gave up 5 bases and V 1 base, and 8 bases lay outside the gene matches. Germline V gene sequence: CDR1 SGHTA, CDR2 FQGNSA. This CDR3 has 17 amino acids.

The chain couples TRBV6-1 to TRBJ1-6, with D perhaps matching TRBD1 (6 bases). Germline V gene data show CDR1 as MNHNS and CDR2 as SASEGT. Trimming stripped 5 bases from V and 7 bases from J, with 21 bases between. This CDR3 spans 17 amino acids. The CDR3 is CASSHPPGQFANSPLHF. As DNA, the CDR3 is TGTGCCAGCAGTCACCCTCCCGGACAGTTCGCGAATTCACCCCTCCACTTT.

This clonotype was detected a few times. The rearrangement joins TRBV7-9 to TRBJ2-3; D gene ambiguous. Trimming shortened V by 1 base and J by 2 bases, and 7 bases separated the two germline ends. CDR3 size: 14 residues. Germline V CDR1 and CDR2: SEHNR, FQNEAQ (reference sequence). CDR3 amino acids: CASSLGDHTDTQYF. The CDR3 region has the DNA TGTGCCAGCAGCTTAGGTGACCACACAGATACGCAGTATTTT.

The chain couples TRBV3-1 to TRBJ2-5; a possible D gene is TRBD2 (5 bases). This CDR3 contains 14 residues. V lost 4 bases and J lost 1, with 10 bases in between. Germline assignment: CDR1 LGHDT and CDR2 YNNKEL (reference sequence). The CDR3 sequence: CASSRPEGQETQYF. For the CDR3, the DNA is TGTGCCAGCAGCCGCCCCGAGGGCCAAGAGACCCAGTACTTC.

This clonotype was observed many times. The rearrangement joins TRBV27 to TRBJ2-7, with no clear D. The CDR3 runs 13 residues. Trimming removed 1 base at V and 2 bases at J, with 6 bases between. CDR1 and CDR2 from the germline V gene are MNHEY and SMNVEV (reference sequence). The CDR3 spells CASSLYYPYEQYF. The CDR3 nucleotides read TGTGCCAGCAGTTTATATTATCCCTACGAGCAGTACTTC.

The chain carries TRBV11-2 and TRBJ2-5; 11 bases agree with TRBD2. The J segment lost 4 bases and the V segment lost 3 bases, leaving 4 bases of the junction unmatched. The CDR3 runs to 15 residues. Germline V gene lookup returns CDR1 SGHAT and CDR2 FQNNGV. The CDR3 is CASSFLAGGSETQYF. Here the CDR3 DNA reads TGTGCCAGCAGCTTTCTAGCGGGAGGCTCAGAGACCCAGTACTTC.

The sample holds many counts of this clonotype. The J gene is TRBJ2-1, the V gene TRBV29-1; 10 nucleotides match TRBD1. CDR1 is SQVTM and CDR2 is ANQGSEA in the germline V gene. V dropped 4 bases and J dropped 6; count of bases not matched to a gene: 9. The CDR3 is 15 residues long. The CDR3 sequence: CSVGSGTGAPNEQFF. The CDR3 region has the DNA TGCAGCGTTGGATCCGGGACAGGGGCCCCCAATGAGCAGTTCTTC.

In its sample, this clonotype was seen a few times. The rearrangement uses TRBV20-1 and TRBJ2-1; 7 nucleotides match TRBD2. CDR1 is DFQATT and CDR2 is SNEGSKA in the germline V gene (reference sequence). Trimming cost V 0 bases and J 4 bases; bases outside gene matches: 6. There are 15 residues in the CDR3. CDR3 in amino acids: CSARDGAGVYNEQFF. CDR3 nucleotides: TGCAGTGCTAGAGATGGCGCGGGAGTATACAATGAGCAGTTCTTC.

The chain couples TRBV5-6 to TRBJ2-1; D uncertain. The CDR3 sequence is 16 residues long. Germline V CDR1 and CDR2: SGHDT, YYEEEE. V was trimmed by 0 bases and J by 0 bases, leaving 10 bases between them. The CDR3 is CASSLAVGFSYNEQFF. The CDR3 nucleotides are TGTGCCAGCAGCTTGGCGGTCGGTTTCTCCTACAATGAGCAGTTCTTC. Using reference TRBV5-6 and TRBJ2-1 for the parts outside the CDR3, the full variable domain is DAGVTQSPTHLIKTRGQQVTLRCSPKSGHDTVSWYQQALGQGPQFIFQYYEEEERQRGNFPDRFSGHQFPNYSSELNVNALLLGDSALYLCASSLAVGFSYNEQFFGPGTRLTVL.

This clonotype came up a few times. V usage is TRBV12-3 or TRBV12-4 and J usage is TRBJ2-1; 10 bases match TRBD2. The V gene end was trimmed by 2 bases and the J gene end by 7 bases; junction bases not matched to a gene: 8. The CDR3 has 16 residues. DNA of the CDR3: TGTGCCAGCAGTTTAAGGGGGGGGACTAGCGCTAATGAGCAGTTCTTC. Protein product: CASSLRGGTSANEQFF.

In its sample, this clonotype was seen many times. The chain combines TRBV7-2 with TRBJ1-2; a possible D gene is TRBD1 (6 bases). The V and J ends lost 4 bases and 6 bases respectively, with 15 bases between them. Germline V gene data show CDR1 as SGHTA and CDR2 as FQGNSA. There are 14 residues in the CDR3. This chain's CDR3 is CASSSRTGRDGYTF. The CDR3, as DNA: TGTGCCAGCAGCTCTCGAACAGGGCGGGATGGCTACACCTTC.

V and J are TRBV30 and TRBJ1-1; D is unclear. Trimming shortened V by 3 bases and J by 4 bases, and 12 bases separated the two germline ends. CDR1 and CDR2 from the germline V gene are GTSNPN and SVGIG (reference sequence). The CDR3 has 13 amino acids. The CDR3 DNA reads as TGTGCCTGGAGATTGGGGTCGGGCACTGAAGCTTTCTTT. This sequence encodes CAWRLGSGTEAFF.

This clonotype came up many times. J is TRBJ2-1 and V is TRBV28; TRBD2 matches at 10 bases. The ends lost 4 bases at V and 2 bases at J; junction bases unmatched: 5. CDR3 length equals 16 residues. Germline assignment: CDR1 MDHEN and CDR2 SYDVKM. The CDR3 loop reads CASSSYSGRPYNEQFF. In DNA, the CDR3 is TGTGCCAGCAGTTCCTATAGCGGGAGGCCCTACAATGAGCAGTTCTTC.

Note on this clonotype: One base away lies a much larger clone, so this may be a sequencing read error. The CDR3 ends on some other residue instead of the conserved phenylalanine or tryptophan, so this is likely a read error. This CDR3 reads CASSFVLAGGLEEQYL. CDR3 DNA sequence: TGTGCCAGCAGCTTCGTACTAGCGGGAGGGCTAGAGGAGCAGTACCTC. The chain uses TRBV7-2 and TRBJ2-7; the match to TRBD2 covers 13 bases. J lost 7 bases, V lost 3 bases, and 9 bases had no gene match. The CDR3 covers 16 residues. Germline V gene sequence: CDR1 SGHTA, CDR2 FQGNSA.

This clonotype occurred many times. The gene calls are TRBV28 and TRBJ1-2, with D maybe TRBD1 (6 bases). Deletions cut 7 bases from V and 8 bases from J, with 20 bases between. Germline CDR1 and CDR2: MDHEN and SYDVKM. This CDR3 has 14 residues. The CDR3 bases are TGTGCCAGCAATATAGGGGGGGAAAGATACGGCTACACCTTC. Its protein is CASNIGGERYGYTF.

The genes are TRBV30 and TRBJ2-3; D uncertain. This CDR3 comprises 14 residues. CDR1 is GTSNPN and CDR2 is SVGIG in the germline V gene (reference sequence). Trimming left V 2 bases short and J 0 bases short, with 9 bases between. In nucleotides, the CDR3 is TGTGCCTGGAGTAGGGTCTCCAGCACAGATACGCAGTATTTT. This codes for CAWSRVSSTDTQYF. The entire variable domain, with the rest obtained from reference TRBV30 and TRBJ2-3, is as follows: SQTIHQWPATLVQPVGSPLSLECTVEGTSNPNLYWYRQAAGRGLQLLFYSVGIGQISSEVPQNLSASRPQDRQFILSSKKLLLSDSGFYLCAWSRVSSTDTQYFGPGTRLTVL.

This clonotype has more than one count but fewer than ten. The chain employs TRBV19 and TRBJ2-1; D perhaps matches TRBD2 (10 bases). The CDR3 is made up of 17 amino acids. Germline V CDR1 and CDR2: LNHDA, SQIVND (reference sequence). V gave up 4 bases and J gave up 6 bases, with 22 bases separating them. CDR3 coding DNA: TGTGCCAGTAGTACGGGACAGGGATTAGCGGGAGGCAATGAGCAGTTCTTC. It yields the protein CASSTGQGLAGGNEQFF.

This clonotype was counted many times. The genes are TRBV30 and TRBJ1-2; 8 positions agree with TRBD1. The junction had 7 bases not matched to a gene; V was cut back by 5 bases and J by 8 bases. CDR3 length: 12 residues. Germline CDR1 reads GTSNPN; CDR2 reads SVGIG (reference sequence). CDR3 loop: CAWWTGPEGYTF. Here the CDR3 DNA reads TGTGCCTGGTGGACAGGGCCCGAGGGCTACACCTTC.

The chain carries TRBV10-3 and TRBJ2-1, with TRBD2 identical over 7 bases. The germline V gene encodes CDR1 ENHRY and CDR2 SYGVKD. The CDR3 consists of 14 residues. The junction had 7 bases not matched to a gene; V was cut back by 3 bases and J by 8 bases. Written as DNA, the CDR3 is TGTGCCATCAGTGACAGCGGGACTGGGGATGAGCAGTTCTTC. Its translation is CAISDSGTGDEQFF.

In its sample, this clonotype was seen many times. V usage is TRBV10-3 and J usage is TRBJ2-7, with a possible D match to TRBD2 (5 bases). The length of the CDR3 is 13 residues. The V and J ends lost 8 bases and 0 bases respectively, with 11 bases between them. Germline V CDR1 and CDR2: ENHRY, SYGVKD. In nucleotides, the CDR3 is TGTGCCATCGGTGGCGGGTACTCCTACGAGCAGTACTTC. Its protein product is CAIGGGYSYEQYF.

This clonotype has a count of ten or more. V gene TRBV12-3 or TRBV12-4 combines with J gene TRBJ1-5; 10 bases agree with TRBD1. This CDR3 has 15 residues. After removal of 6 bases from V and 6 bases from J, the junction contained 8 bases not matched to a gene. CDR3 amino acids: CASRRTGGRSQPQHF. CDR3 nucleotides: TGTGCCAGCAGGAGGACAGGGGGTCGGAGTCAGCCCCAGCATTTT.

The J gene is TRBJ2-7, the V gene TRBV11-1; TRBD2 aligns across 8 bases. CDR1 SGHAT and CDR2 FQDESV come from the germline V gene (reference sequence). V lost 2 bases and J lost 3; bases outside the gene matches: 6. This CDR3 is built from 15 residues. As DNA, the CDR3 is TGTGCCAGCAGCTTAAATAGCGGGGATCTCTACGAGCAGTACTTC. Translating gives CASSLNSGDLYEQYF.

This chain uses TRBV24-1 with TRBJ2-1, with 8 bases lining up with TRBD2. The V segment lost 9 bases and the J segment 6 bases; nucleotides outside the gene matches: 12. The CDR3 sequence is 15 residues long. Germline values: CDR1 KGHDR, CDR2 SFDVKD. The CDR3 DNA is TGTGCCACCGAGTACTCAGGACTAGCAGGCAATGAGCAGTTCTTC. It codes for CATEYSGLAGNEQFF.

This clonotype was seen more than once but under ten times. The chain employs TRBV13 and TRBJ1-5, with D unclear. The CDR3 has 16 residues. CDR1 and CDR2 (germline): PRHDT, FYEKMQ (reference sequence). V was shortened by 0 bases and J by 3 bases, with 12 bases between the two germline ends. The CDR3 reads CASSLGVLGYNQPQHF. The CDR3 nucleotides read TGTGCCAGCAGCTTAGGGGTTCTAGGCTACAATCAGCCCCAGCATTTT. Based on the CDR3 plus reference TRBV13 and TRBJ1-5, the full variable domain is AAGVIQSPRHLIKEKRETATLKCYPIPRHDTVYWYQQGPGQDPQFLISFYEKMQSDKGSIPDRFSAQQFSDYHSELNMSSLELGDSALYFCASSLGVLGYNQPQHFGDGTRLSIL.

This clonotype was recorded at least ten times. The chain is built from TRBV28 and TRBJ2-7; no reliable D call. The germline gives CDR1 MDHEN, CDR2 SYDVKM. The germline V and J ends were trimmed by 4 bases and 9 bases, with 16 bases remaining between them. The CDR3 has 13 amino acids. The CDR3 here is CASSSSIPDVQYF. Written as DNA, the CDR3 is TGTGCCAGCAGTTCCTCAATTCCGGACGTGCAGTACTTC.

This clonotype has at least ten counts. CDR3 amino acids: CASSQDKKTSGIYEQYF. The CDR3 nucleotides are TGCGCCAGCAGCCAAGATAAGAAGACTAGCGGGATCTACGAGCAGTACTTC. The chain joins TRBV4-1 to TRBJ2-7, with 11 bases that match TRBD2. Germline trimming cut 0 bases from V and 3 bases from J; bases unmatched to any gene: 7. The germline CDR1 and CDR2 sequences are MGHRA and YSYEKL. This CDR3 contains 17 residues.

This clonotype was picked up a small number of times. The genes are TRBV7-8 and TRBJ2-3, with no clear D. The CDR3 contains 15 residues. Trimming removed 3 bases at V and 0 bases at J, with 10 bases between. Germline CDR1 reads SGHVS; CDR2 reads FQNEAQ. This CDR3 reads CASSLLLSSTDTQYF. CDR3 DNA sequence: TGTGCCAGCAGCTTGCTACTTTCTAGCACAGATACGCAGTATTTT.

This clonotype showed up just once. The V gene is TRBV9, the J gene TRBJ2-2; possible D gene TRBD2, 7 bases. V lost 7 bases to trimming and J lost 7 bases, with 17 bases between them. Germline V lookup: CDR1 SGDLS, CDR2 YYNGEE. CDR3 length: 14 residues. CDR3: CASGRGGGVGELFF. The DNA of the CDR3 is TGTGCCAGCGGGCGCGGGGGCGGTGTCGGGGAGCTGTTTTTT.